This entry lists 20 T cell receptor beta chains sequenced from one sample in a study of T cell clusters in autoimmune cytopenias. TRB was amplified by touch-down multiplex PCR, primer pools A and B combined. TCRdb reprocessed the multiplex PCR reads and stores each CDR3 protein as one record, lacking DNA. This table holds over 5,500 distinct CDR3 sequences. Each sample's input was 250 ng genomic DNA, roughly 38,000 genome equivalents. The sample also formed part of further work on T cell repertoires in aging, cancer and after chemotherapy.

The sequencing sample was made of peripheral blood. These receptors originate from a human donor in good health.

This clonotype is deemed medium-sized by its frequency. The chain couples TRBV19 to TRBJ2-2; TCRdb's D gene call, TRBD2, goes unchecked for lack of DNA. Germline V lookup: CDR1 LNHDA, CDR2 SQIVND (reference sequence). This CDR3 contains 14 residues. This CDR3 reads CASSPGGPAGELFF.

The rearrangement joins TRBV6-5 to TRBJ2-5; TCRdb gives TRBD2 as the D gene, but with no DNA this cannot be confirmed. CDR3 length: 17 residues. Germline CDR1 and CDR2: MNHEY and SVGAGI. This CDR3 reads CASSPGLAGPYQETQYF.

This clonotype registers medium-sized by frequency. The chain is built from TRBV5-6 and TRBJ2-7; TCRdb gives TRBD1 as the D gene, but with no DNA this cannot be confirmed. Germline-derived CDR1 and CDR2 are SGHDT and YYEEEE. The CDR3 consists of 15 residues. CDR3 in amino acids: CASSLTQRDGYEQYF.

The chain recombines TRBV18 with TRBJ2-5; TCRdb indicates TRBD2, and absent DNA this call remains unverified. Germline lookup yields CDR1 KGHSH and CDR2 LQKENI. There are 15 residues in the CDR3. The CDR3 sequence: CASSPPGRLQETQYF.

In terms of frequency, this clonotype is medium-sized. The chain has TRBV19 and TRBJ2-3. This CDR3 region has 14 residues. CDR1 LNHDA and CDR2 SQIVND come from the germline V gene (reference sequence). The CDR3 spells CASSNLPYTDTQYF. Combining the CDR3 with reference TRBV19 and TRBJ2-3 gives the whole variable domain DGGITQSPKYLFRKEGQNVTLSCEQNLNHDAMYWYRQDPGQGLRLIYYSQIVNDFQKGDIAEGYSVSREKKESFPLTVTSAQKNPTAFYLCASSNLPYTDTQYFGPGTRLTVL.

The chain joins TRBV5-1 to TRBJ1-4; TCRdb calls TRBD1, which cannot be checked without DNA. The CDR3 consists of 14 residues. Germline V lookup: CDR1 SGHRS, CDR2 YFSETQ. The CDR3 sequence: CASSPRTGEEKLFF.

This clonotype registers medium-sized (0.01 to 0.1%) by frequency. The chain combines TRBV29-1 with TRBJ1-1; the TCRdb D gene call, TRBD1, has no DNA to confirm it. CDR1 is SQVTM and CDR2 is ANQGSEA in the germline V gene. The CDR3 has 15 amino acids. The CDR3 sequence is CSVLPLTGANTEAFF.

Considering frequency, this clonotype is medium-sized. CDR3 in amino acids: CASSYHTYYGYTF. J is TRBJ1-2 and V is TRBV6-5. Germline CDR1 and CDR2: MNHEY and SVGAGI. This CDR3 spans 13 amino acids.

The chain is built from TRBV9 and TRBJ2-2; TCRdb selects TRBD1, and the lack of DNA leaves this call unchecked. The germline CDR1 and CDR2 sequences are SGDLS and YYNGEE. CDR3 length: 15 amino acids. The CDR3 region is CASSARTGNTGELFF.

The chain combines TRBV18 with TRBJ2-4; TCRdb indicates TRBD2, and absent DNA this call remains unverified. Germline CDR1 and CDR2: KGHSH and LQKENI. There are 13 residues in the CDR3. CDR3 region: CASSGLVGDIQYF.

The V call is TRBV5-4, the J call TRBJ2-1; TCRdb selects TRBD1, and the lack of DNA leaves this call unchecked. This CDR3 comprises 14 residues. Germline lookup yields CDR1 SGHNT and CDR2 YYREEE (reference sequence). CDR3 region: CASSSFGGRDEQFF.

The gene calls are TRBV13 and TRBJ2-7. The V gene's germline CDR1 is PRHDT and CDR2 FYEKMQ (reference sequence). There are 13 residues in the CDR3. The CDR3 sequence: CASSLGGRNEQYF. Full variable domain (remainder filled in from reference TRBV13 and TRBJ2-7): AAGVIQSPRHLIKEKRETATLKCYPIPRHDTVYWYQQGPGQDPQFLISFYEKMQSDKGSIPDRFSAQQFSDYHSELNMSSLELGDSALYFCASSLGGRNEQYFGPGTRLTVT.

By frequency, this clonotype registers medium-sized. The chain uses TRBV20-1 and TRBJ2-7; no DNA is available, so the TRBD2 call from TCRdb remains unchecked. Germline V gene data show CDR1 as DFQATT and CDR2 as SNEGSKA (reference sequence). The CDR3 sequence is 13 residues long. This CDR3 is CSASRDSTYEQYF.

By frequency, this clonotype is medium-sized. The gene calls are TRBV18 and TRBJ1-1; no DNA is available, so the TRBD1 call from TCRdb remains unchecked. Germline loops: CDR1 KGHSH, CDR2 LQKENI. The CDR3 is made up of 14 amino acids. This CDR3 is CASSTSGQGAEAFF.

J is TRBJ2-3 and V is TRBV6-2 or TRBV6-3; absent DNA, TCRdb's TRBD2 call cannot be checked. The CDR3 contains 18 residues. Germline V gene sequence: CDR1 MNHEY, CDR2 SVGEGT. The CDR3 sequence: CASRHGTSGRSRGDTQYF.

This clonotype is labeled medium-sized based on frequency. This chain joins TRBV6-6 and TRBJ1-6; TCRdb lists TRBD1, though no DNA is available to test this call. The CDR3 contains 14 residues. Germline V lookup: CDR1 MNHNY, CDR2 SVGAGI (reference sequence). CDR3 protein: CASNLQGADSPLHF.

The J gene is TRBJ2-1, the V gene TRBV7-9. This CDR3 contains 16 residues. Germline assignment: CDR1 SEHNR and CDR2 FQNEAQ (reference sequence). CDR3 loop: CASSLAVGSPNNEQFF.

The CDR3 reads CASSLMRRGTEAFF. The chain uses TRBV5-1 and TRBJ1-1; TCRdb calls TRBD1, which cannot be checked without DNA. The CDR3 is 14 amino acids. In germline, CDR1 is SGHRS, CDR2 YFSETQ.

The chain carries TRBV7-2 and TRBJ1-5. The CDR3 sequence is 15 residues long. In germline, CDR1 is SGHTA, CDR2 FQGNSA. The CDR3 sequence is CASSLWGSGNQPQHF.

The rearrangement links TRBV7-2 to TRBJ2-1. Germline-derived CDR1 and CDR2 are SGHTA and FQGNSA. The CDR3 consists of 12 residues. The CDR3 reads CASSLVPYEQFF.